This T cell receptor beta chain was sequenced in a study of regulatory T cells in long-lasting Graves disease. Study details: Patients with persistent Graves' disease had over 5 years of antithyroid drugs and persistent TSH receptor antibodies. Study-level findings and limits: The study found TRBV28, TRBJ1-2 and TRBJ2-5 favored in persistent disease. Analyses excluded thyroid tissue, covering peripheral blood alone.

V lost 3 bases and J lost 2; bases outside the gene matches: 9. This CDR3 contains 15 residues. Germline V gene data show CDR1 as DFQATT and CDR2 as SNEGSKA (reference sequence). This clonotype was counted only a few times. The target antigen is unknown. Time point given: persistent/refractory GD, antithyroid drugs over 5 years with positive TRAb. There was RNA extracted from PBMCs, and the TCR library was made from it. All patients originated from an endocrinology department located in Xi'an, China. Combining iRepertoire HTBI primers with Arm-PCR of CDR3 regions, the authors built TCR beta libraries. Each CDR3 protein is one row after TCRdb ran MiXCR on the multiplex PCR reads. The table shows 500,000 to 700,000 distinct CDR3 sequences, with around 30% occurring only once.

The chain employs TRBV20-1 and TRBJ1-1; 7 bases are a match to TRBD1. This TCR was recovered from a female donor with Graves disease. Here the sequenced sample was peripheral blood mononuclear cells (PBMCs), taken when the disease was refractory, from a patient treated with antithyroid drugs. The CDR3 DNA reads TGCAGTGCTAGCCGAAGCGACAGGGCTAACACTGAAGCTTTCTTT. It yields the protein CSASRSDRANTEAFF.